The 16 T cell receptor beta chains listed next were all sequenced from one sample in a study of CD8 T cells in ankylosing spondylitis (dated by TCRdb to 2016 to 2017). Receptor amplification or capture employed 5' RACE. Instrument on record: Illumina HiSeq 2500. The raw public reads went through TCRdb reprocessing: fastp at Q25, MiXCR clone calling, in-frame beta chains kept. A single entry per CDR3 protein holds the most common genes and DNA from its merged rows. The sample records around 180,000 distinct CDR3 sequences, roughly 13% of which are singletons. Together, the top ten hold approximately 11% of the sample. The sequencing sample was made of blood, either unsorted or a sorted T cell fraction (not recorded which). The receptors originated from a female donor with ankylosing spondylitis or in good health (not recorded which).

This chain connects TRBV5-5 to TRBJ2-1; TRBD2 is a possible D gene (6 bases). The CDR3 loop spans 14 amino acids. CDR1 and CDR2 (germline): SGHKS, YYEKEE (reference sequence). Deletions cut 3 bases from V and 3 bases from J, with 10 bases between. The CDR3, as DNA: TGTGCCAGCAGCTCGGGACTGGACTACAATGAGCAGTTCTTC. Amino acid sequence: CASSSGLDYNEQFF.

CDR3 loop: CASSPRASGIADTQYF. CDR3 DNA: TGCGCCAGCAGCCCCCGTGCTAGCGGGATTGCAGATACGCAGTATTTT. V usage is TRBV5-1 and J usage is TRBJ2-3; 9 bases are shared with TRBD2. This CDR3 region has 16 residues. CDR1 is SGHRS and CDR2 is YFSETQ in the germline V gene. The junction had 10 bases not matched to a gene; V was cut back by 4 bases and J by 4 bases.

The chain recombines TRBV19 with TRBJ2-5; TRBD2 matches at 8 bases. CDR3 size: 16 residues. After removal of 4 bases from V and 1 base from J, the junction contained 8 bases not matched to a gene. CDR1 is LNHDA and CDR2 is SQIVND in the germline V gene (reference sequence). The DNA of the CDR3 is TGTGCCAGTAGTAGTGGAGCGGGAGACCTCCAAGAGACCCAGTACTTC. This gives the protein CASSSGAGDLQETQYF.

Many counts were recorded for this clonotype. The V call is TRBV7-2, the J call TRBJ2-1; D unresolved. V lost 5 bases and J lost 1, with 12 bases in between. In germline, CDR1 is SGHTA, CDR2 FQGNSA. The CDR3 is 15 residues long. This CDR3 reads CASSSSIISYNEQFF. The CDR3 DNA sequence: TGTGCCAGCAGCAGTTCCATCATTTCCTACAATGAGCAGTTCTTC.

CDR3 residues: CSVTGESETQYF. The CDR3 DNA reads TGCAGCGTTACGGGGGAGTCCGAGACCCAGTACTTC. This sequence joins TRBV29-1 and TRBJ2-5, with D perhaps TRBD2 (6 bases). Germline V gene sequence: CDR1 SQVTM, CDR2 ANQGSEA. The CDR3 has 12 amino acids. Trimming removed 5 bases at V and 5 bases at J, with 12 bases between.

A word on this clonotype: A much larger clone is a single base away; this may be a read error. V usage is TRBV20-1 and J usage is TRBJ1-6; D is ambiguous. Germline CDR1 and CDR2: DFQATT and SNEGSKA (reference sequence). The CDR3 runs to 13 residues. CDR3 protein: CSARGGLQSPFHF. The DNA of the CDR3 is TGCAGTGCTAGGGGTGGGCTGCAATCACCCTTCCACTTT.

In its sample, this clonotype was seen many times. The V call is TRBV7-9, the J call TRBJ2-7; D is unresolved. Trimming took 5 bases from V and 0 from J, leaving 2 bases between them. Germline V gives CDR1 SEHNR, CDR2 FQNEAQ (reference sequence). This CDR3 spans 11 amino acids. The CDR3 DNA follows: TGTGCCAGCAGCCCCTCCTACGAGCAGTACTTC. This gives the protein CASSPSYEQYF.

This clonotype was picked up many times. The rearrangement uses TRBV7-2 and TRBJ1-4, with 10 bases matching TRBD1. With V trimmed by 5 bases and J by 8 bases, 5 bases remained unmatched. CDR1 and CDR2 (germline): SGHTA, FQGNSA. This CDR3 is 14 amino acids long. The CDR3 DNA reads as TGTGCCAGCAGCCTGGGACAGGGGTTGGAAAAACTGTTTTTT. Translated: CASSLGQGLEKLFF. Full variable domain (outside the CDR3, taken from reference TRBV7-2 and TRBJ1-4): GAGVSQSPSNKVTEKGKDVELRCDPISGHTALYWYRQSLGQGLEFLIYFQGNSAPDKSGLPSDRFSAERTGGSVSTLTIQRTQQEDSAVYLCASSLGQGLEKLFFGSGTQLSVL.

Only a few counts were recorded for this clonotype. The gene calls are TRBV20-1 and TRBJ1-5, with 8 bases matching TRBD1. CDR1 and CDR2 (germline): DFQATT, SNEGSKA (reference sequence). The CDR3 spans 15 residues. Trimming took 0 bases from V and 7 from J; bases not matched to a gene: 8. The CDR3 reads CSARDGDRGGQPQHF. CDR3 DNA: TGCAGTGCTAGAGATGGCGACAGGGGAGGCCAGCCCCAGCATTTT.

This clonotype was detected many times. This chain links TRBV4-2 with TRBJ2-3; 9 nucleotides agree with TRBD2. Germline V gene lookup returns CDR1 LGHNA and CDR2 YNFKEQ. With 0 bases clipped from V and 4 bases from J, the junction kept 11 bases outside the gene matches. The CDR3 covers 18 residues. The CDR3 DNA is TGTGCCAGCAGCCAAGATTGGAAGACTAGCGGTTATCCAGATACGCAGTATTTT. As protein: CASSQDWKTSGYPDTQYF.

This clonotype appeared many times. The CDR3 nucleotides are TGTGCCAGCAGTTCGGGCAGGCCTCTCAATGAGCAGTTCTTC. This codes for CASSSGRPLNEQFF. The rearrangement uses TRBV6-2 or TRBV6-3 and TRBJ2-1; no clear D gene. V lost 4 bases and J lost 6, with 13 bases in between. This CDR3 comprises 14 residues. Germline loops: CDR1 MNHEY, CDR2 SVGEGT.

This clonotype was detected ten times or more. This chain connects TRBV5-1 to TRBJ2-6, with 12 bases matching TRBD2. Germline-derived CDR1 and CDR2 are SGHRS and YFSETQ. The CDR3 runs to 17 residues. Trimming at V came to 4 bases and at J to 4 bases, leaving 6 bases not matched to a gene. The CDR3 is CASSQGLAGVGANVLTF. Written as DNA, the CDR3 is TGCGCCAGCAGCCAGGGACTAGCGGGTGTAGGGGCCAACGTCCTGACTTTC.

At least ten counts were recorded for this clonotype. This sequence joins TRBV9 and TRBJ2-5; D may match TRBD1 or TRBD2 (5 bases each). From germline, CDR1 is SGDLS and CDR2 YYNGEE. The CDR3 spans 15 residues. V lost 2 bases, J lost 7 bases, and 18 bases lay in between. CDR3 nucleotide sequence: TGTGCCAGCAGCGTGACCGGGACCCCAAGTTCGACCCAGTACTTC. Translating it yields CASSVTGTPSSTQYF.

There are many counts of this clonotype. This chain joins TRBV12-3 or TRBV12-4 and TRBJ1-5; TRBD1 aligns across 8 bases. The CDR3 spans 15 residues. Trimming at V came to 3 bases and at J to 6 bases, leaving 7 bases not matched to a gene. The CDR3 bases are TGTGCCAGCAGTTTCGGGACAGGCCGGGGTCAGCCCCAGCATTTT. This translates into CASSFGTGRGQPQHF.

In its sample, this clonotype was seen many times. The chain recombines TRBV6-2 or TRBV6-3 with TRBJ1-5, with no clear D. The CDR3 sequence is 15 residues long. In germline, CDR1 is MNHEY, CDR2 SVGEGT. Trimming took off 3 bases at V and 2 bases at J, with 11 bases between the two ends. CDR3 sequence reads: CASSYRSRGNQPQHF. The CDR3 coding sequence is TGTGCCAGCAGTTATAGATCGAGGGGCAATCAGCCCCAGCATTTT.

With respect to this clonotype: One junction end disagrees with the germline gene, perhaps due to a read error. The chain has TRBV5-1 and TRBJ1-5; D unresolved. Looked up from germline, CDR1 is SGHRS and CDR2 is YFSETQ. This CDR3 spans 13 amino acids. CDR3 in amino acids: CASSLGGNQPRHF. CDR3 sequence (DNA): TGCGCCAGCAGCTTGGGAGGGAATCAGCCCCGGCATTTT.